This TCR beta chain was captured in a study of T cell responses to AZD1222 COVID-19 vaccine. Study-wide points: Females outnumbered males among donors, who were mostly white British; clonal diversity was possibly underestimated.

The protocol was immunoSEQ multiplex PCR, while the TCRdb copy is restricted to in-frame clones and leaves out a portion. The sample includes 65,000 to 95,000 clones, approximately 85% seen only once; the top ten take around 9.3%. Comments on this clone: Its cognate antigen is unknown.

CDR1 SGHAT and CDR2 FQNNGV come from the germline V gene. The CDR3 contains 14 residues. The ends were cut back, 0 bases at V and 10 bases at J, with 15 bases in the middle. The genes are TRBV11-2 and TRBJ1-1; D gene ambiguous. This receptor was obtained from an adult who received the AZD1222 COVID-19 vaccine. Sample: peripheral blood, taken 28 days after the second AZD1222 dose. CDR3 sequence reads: CASSLEAAPRGAFF. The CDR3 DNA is TGTGCCAGCAGCTTAGAAGCGGCGCCTAGAGGAGCTTTCTTT.